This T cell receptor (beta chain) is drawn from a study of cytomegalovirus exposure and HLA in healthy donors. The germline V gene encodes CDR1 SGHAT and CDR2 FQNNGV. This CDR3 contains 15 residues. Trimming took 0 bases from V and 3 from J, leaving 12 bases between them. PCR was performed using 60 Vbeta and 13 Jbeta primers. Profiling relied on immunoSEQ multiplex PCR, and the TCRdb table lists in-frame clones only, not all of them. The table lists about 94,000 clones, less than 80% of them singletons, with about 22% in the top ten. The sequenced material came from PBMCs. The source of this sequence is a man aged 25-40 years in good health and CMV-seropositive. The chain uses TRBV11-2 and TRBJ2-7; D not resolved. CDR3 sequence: CASSLELGLGYEQYF. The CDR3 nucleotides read TGTGCCAGCAGCTTAGAGTTGGGCCTTGGCTACGAGCAGTACTTC.